This T cell receptor (beta chain) is from a study of CD8 T cells in ankylosing spondylitis. Whole-study findings and limits: A motif of 7 to 9 highly homologous TCR beta variants was seen as apparently characteristic of ankylosing spondylitis blood. The authors found the disease-linked clones to be CD8+ and relatively rare in peripheral blood. Several of the motif variants were reported before in synovial fluid and blood from reactive arthritis.

This clonotype occurred a few times. As yet, its antigen is unknown. TCRdb used MiXCR to reprocess the 5' RACE reads, holding one entry per CDR3 protein. Seen here are tens of thousands of distinct CDR3 sequences, around 10% observed once, and the top ten hold 1.3% to 1.5%. Between the trimmed V and J ends, which lost 8 bases and 8 bases, there was a span of 15 bases. Germline CDR1 and CDR2: MNHNS and SASEGT. There are 12 residues in the CDR3. The chain employs TRBV6-1 and TRBJ1-2; the D is unclear. Sequenced sample: blood, either unsorted or a sorted T cell fraction (not recorded which). The clonotype comes from a male donor with ankylosing spondylitis or in good health (not recorded which). As DNA, the CDR3 is TGTGCCAGCTCCCTGGTCGAAACAGGCTACACCTTC. It yields the protein CASSLVETGYTF.